A selection of T cell receptor beta chains follows, all from one sample in a study of persistence of HIV-infected CD4 T cells. Libraries were prepared by immunoSEQ multiplex PCR; TCRdb keeps only in-frame clonotypes and omits some of them. Here the sample spans more than 35,000 clones, around 90% being singletons. Their antigen targets remain unknown. The sample in question was CD4+ T cells sorted from PBMCs after roughly 17-hour stimulation, obtained from a patient who received antiretroviral therapy. These receptors originate from an adult man with HIV who was CMV-seropositive. The CDR3 runs from the conserved cysteine through the conserved F or W. D genes are given only for firm matches. Clone size is not always given. Where it is, it says once, few, many or a class for expanded clones.

>TRBD1|-|TRBV5-4|TRBJ2-6
TGTGCCAGCAGCTTGGGCGGCAGGGGGTCTGGGGCCAACGTCCTGACTTTC
CASSLGGRGSGANVLTF
>TRBD1|-|TRBV6-4|TRBJ1-6
TGTGCCAGCAGTATAGGACAGGGAAATTCACCCCTCCACTTT
CASSIGQGNSPLHF
>-|once|TRBV13|TRBJ1-6
TGTGCCAGTCGACAGGCCGCAAATTCACCCCTCCACTTT
CASRQAANSPLHF
>TRBD1|-|TRBV6-2/TRBV6-3|TRBJ2-7
TGTGCCAGCAGTCCCTCGGGACAGGGTTCCCACGAGCAGTACTTC
CASSPSGQGSHEQYF
>-|-|TRBV2|TRBJ1-2
TGTGCCAGCAGGGCGACAGGCGGGCCCCTCTATGGCTACACCTTC
CASRATGGPLYGYTF
>TRBD1|-|TRBV11-1|TRBJ1-1
TGTGCCAGCAGCTTAGATGACCCCAGGGGGACTGAAGCTTTCTTT
CASSLDDPRGTEAFF
>-|-|TRBV6-1|TRBJ1-2
TGTGCCAGCAGTGACCCTGGCAGGGTATACGGCTACACCTTC
CASSDPGRVYGYTF
>-|-|TRBV14|TRBJ1-1
TGTGCCAGCAGCCAAGGACAAAACACTGAAGCTTTCTTT
CASSQGQNTEAFF
>TRBD1|-|TRBV10-3|TRBJ2-5
TGTGCCATCAGGGGGACAGGGGGAGGGGAGACCCAGTACTTC
CAIRGTGGGETQYF
>-|once|TRBV15|TRBJ2-7
TGTGCCACCAGTCTCGCACAGGGTTACGAGCAGTACTTC
CATSLAQGYEQYF
>-|-|TRBV7-8|TRBJ1-2
TGTGCCAGCAGCTTCCCCCAACAAGACTACACCTTC
CASSFPQQDYTF
>-|-|TRBV3-1/TRBV3-2|TRBJ2-3
TGTGCCAGCAGCCAAGATAGCGGCACAGATACGCAGTATTTT
CASSQDSGTDTQYF
>-|-|TRBV6-5|TRBJ2-7
TGTGCCAGCAGTTCCGTCTACGAGCAGTACTTC
CASSSVYEQYF
>-|-|TRBV19|TRBJ2-2
TGTGCCAGTAGGAAGTGGGCTCGGCAAAACACCGGGGAGCTGTTTTTT
CASRKWARQNTGELFF
>-|few|TRBV5-1|TRBJ2-7
TGCGCCAGCAGCCTCCGGGACGGACGAGACGAGCAGTACTTC
CASSLRDGRDEQYF
>-|-|TRBV30|TRBJ2-1
TGTGCCTGGAGTCACTTGATTTACAATGAGCAGTTCTTC
CAWSHLIYNEQFF
>-|-|TRBV6-1|TRBJ2-7
TGTGCCAGCAGTGAAGCCCGAATACAGATACCCTACGAGCAGTACTTC
CASSEARIQIPYEQYF
>-|-|TRBV14|TRBJ1-4
TGTGCCAGCAGCCGTCGCGGCGGGGTCGCAACTAATGAAAAACTGTTTTTT
CASSRRGGVATNEKLFF
>-|-|TRBV5-1|TRBJ2-5
TGCGCCAGCACAATTCCAGGTGGCCGTTCGGGAGAGCGAGAGACCCAGTACTTC
CASTIPGGRSGERETQYF
>TRBD1|-|TRBV18|TRBJ1-1
TGTGCCAGCTCACACAGGGGGCTGGAAAGTGAAGCTTTCTTT
CASSHRGLESEAFF
>-|-|TRBV7-3|TRBJ1-4
TGTGCCAGCAGCTTAACGGGGGATAGAAATGAAAAACTGTTTTTT
CASSLTGDRNEKLFF
>-|-|TRBV14|TRBJ1-4
TGTGCCAGCAGCCCCCTAGGGCAGGGGAATGAAAAACTGTTTTTT
CASSPLGQGNEKLFF